Listed below are T cell receptor beta chains from one sample, sequenced in a study of cytomegalovirus exposure and HLA in healthy donors. Profiled with immunoSEQ multiplex PCR; TCRdb holds only in-frame clones, not every one. The sample has 95,000 or so clones, under 90% seen once; the top ten hold roughly 4%. Sample: PBMCs. These receptors all come from a woman aged 70-85 years in good health and CMV-seropositive. Each CDR3 is given with its conserved first and last residue. A D gene is named only where the DNA matches it firmly. Where a row states a size, it is once, few, many or the class of an expanded clone; other rows omit it.

j_call	d_call	v_call	clone_size	cdr3_aa	cdr3_nt
TRBJ1-5	.	TRBV4-3	.	CASSQKRGQPQHF	TGCGCCAGCAGCCAAAAGAGAGGTCAGCCCCAGCATTTT
TRBJ2-2	TRBD1	TRBV7-3	.	CASSPQGASFRELFF	TGTGCCAGCAGCCCACAGGGGGCCTCGTTTCGGGAGCTGTTTTTT
TRBJ1-4	TRBD1	TRBV5-4	.	CASSRGQGAGEKLFF	TGTGCCAGCAGCCGGGGACAGGGGGCGGGTGAAAAACTGTTTTTT
TRBJ1-3	TRBD1	TRBV5-1	.	CASGPTGGSGNTIYF	TGCGCCAGCGGACCTACAGGGGGCTCTGGAAACACCATATATTTT
TRBJ2-5	.	TRBV4-1	.	CASSQAGRGAKETQYF	TGCGCCAGCAGCCAAGCGGGGCGGGGAGCAAAAGAGACCCAGTACTTC
TRBJ2-5	.	TRBV5-6	once	CASSLKVPGDQETQYF	TGTGCCAGCAGCTTGAAGGTTCCAGGGGACCAAGAGACCCAGTACTTC
TRBJ1-3	.	TRBV5-6	.	CASSSNPTEVGNTIYF	TGTGCCAGCAGCTCCAACCCGACAGAAGTAGGAAACACCATATATTTT
TRBJ2-7	.	TRBV4-3	.	CASSHYHQGFRGEQYF	TGCGCCAGCAGCCACTACCACCAGGGGTTCCGGGGCGAGCAGTACTTC
TRBJ1-4	TRBD1	TRBV30	medium-sized	CAWNRGQVNEKLFF	TGTGCCTGGAATCGGGGACAGGTGAATGAAAAACTGTTTTTT
TRBJ2-5	TRBD2	TRBV19	.	CASSPGGETQYF	TGTGCCAGTAGTCCCGGGGGGGAGACCCAGTACTTC
TRBJ2-1	.	TRBV5-4	.	CASSGSGLYNEQFF	TGTGCCAGCAGCGGGAGCGGGTTATACAATGAGCAGTTCTTC
TRBJ2-6	.	TRBV30	.	CAWSISPRSGANVLTF	TGTGCCTGGAGTATAAGCCCGAGATCCGGGGCCAACGTCCTGACTTTC
TRBJ2-3	TRBD2	TRBV25-1	.	CASTRGSGTSTDTQYF	TGTGCCAGCACGCGGGGGAGCGGGACTAGCACAGATACGCAGTATTTT
TRBJ1-5	.	TRBV19	few	CASSNTGLNQPQHF	TGTGCCAGTAGTAATACGGGACTAAATCAGCCCCAGCATTTT
TRBJ2-7	.	TRBV18	.	CASSQGRRNYEQYF	TGTGCCAGCTCCCAAGGTAGACGGAACTACGAGCAGTACTTC
TRBJ2-7	TRBD1	TRBV27	once	CASSLRDRGYEQYF	TGTGCCAGCAGTCTAAGGGACAGGGGCTACGAGCAGTACTTC
TRBJ2-7	.	TRBV7-8	.	CASSSPSSGEQYF	TGTGCCAGCAGCTCCCCGAGTTCGGGCGAGCAGTACTTC
TRBJ1-1	.	TRBV29-1	.	CSVEGQMNTEAFF	TGCAGCGTTGAAGGGCAGATGAACACTGAAGCTTTCTTT
TRBJ2-3	TRBD1	TRBV19	.	CASSNRGTGTDTQYF	TGTGCCAGTTCAAACAGGGGGACTGGCACAGATACGCAGTATTTT
TRBJ2-1	.	TRBV19	.	CASSIDPASARVDNEQFF	TGTGCCAGTAGTATAGACCCGGCTAGCGCCAGGGTAGACAATGAGCAGTTCTTC
TRBJ2-3	TRBD2	TRBV9	.	CASSVEGLARGAVTQYF	TGTGCCAGCAGCGTAGAGGGACTAGCCCGAGGGGCGGTTACGCAGTATTTT
TRBJ1-6	.	TRBV13	.	CASSAGVRLSPLHF	TGTGCCAGCAGCGCGGGGGTACGTCTATCACCCCTCCACTTT
TRBJ1-1	.	TRBV7-2	.	CASSASIRTEAFF	TGTGCCAGCAGCGCATCGATCAGGACTGAAGCTTTCTTT
TRBJ2-1	TRBD2	TRBV4-3	.	CASSQVSSGRGDEQFF	TGCGCCAGCAGCCAAGTTTCCAGCGGGAGGGGTGATGAGCAGTTCTTC
TRBJ2-7	TRBD2	TRBV6-5	.	CASSLYGRNEQYF	TGTGCCAGCAGTTTATACGGGAGGAACGAGCAGTACTTC
TRBJ1-5	.	TRBV7-8	.	CASSKHDQPQHF	TGTGCCAGCAGCAAACACGATCAGCCCCAGCATTTT
TRBJ2-7	TRBD1	TRBV7-2	few	CASSRGQGLDEQYF	TGTGCCAGCAGCCGGGGACAGGGGCTTGACGAGCAGTACTTC
TRBJ2-2	TRBD2	TRBV11-3	.	CASSLARKTSGRDTGELFF	TGTGCCAGCAGCTTAGCCCGCAAGACTAGCGGGAGGGACACCGGGGAGCTGTTTTTT
TRBJ1-3	.	TRBV4-1	few	CASSQDSGGSGNTIYF	TGCGCCAGCAGCCAAGATTCGGGGGGCTCTGGAAACACCATATATTTT
TRBJ2-3	.	TRBV5-1	.	CASSLVVATPDTQYF	TGCGCCAGCAGCTTGGTGGTAGCGACCCCAGATACGCAGTATTTT
TRBJ1-5	.	TRBV28	.	CASYRASNQPQHF	TGTGCCAGTTACAGGGCAAGCAATCAGCCCCAGCATTTT
TRBJ2-7	.	TRBV19	.	CASSMGPQRGSAEQYF	TGTGCCAGTAGTATGGGTCCTCAGAGGGGGAGCGCTGAGCAGTACTTC
TRBJ2-5	.	TRBV5-5	once	CASSFLGTETQYF	TGTGCCAGCAGCTTCCTGGGCACGGAGACCCAGTACTTC
TRBJ2-3	TRBD2	TRBV2	.	CASSYSGRAPDTQYF	TGTGCCAGCAGTTATAGCGGGAGGGCCCCAGATACGCAGTATTTT
TRBJ1-6	.	TRBV11-3	.	CASSQREGHNSPLHF	TGTGCCAGCAGCCAGAGAGAGGGCCATAATTCACCCCTCCACTTT
TRBJ2-1	TRBD2	TRBV7-3	.	CASSLEAGAYNEQFF	TGTGCCAGCAGCTTAGAAGCGGGAGCTTACAATGAGCAGTTCTTC
TRBJ2-1	.	TRBV29-1	.	CSVARVRSYNEQFF	TGCAGCGTTGCTCGGGTGAGGTCCTACAATGAGCAGTTCTTC
TRBJ2-5	TRBD2	TRBV7-9	once	CASSFSTSGFQETQYF	TGTGCCAGCAGCTTCTCCACTAGCGGATTTCAAGAGACCCAGTACTTC
TRBJ1-1	TRBD1	TRBV28	.	CASSVWGTGGDTEAFF	TGTGCCAGCAGTGTATGGGGGACAGGGGGGGACACTGAAGCTTTCTTT
TRBJ2-5	.	TRBV18	.	CASSEGTQETQYF	TGTGCCAGCTCAGAGGGGACACAAGAGACCCAGTACTTC
TRBJ2-7	TRBD1	TRBV27	.	CASSSGTGGYEQYF	TGTGCCAGCAGCTCCGGGACAGGGGGCTACGAGCAGTACTTC
TRBJ2-1	TRBD1	TRBV5-1	.	CASSLDRDEQFF	TGCGCCAGCAGCCTCGACAGGGATGAGCAGTTCTTC
TRBJ2-3	TRBD2	TRBV11-3	.	CASSLLGLAGQRSTDTQYF	TGTGCCAGCAGCTTACTGGGACTAGCGGGACAGAGGAGCACAGATACGCAGTATTTT
TRBJ2-7	TRBD1	TRBV7-9	.	CASSLGSTGQGNEQYF	TGTGCCAGCAGCTTAGGGTCAACCGGACAGGGCAACGAGCAGTACTTC
TRBJ1-1	.	TRBV18	.	CASHLGQAMNTEAFF	TGTGCCAGCCACCTGGGGCAGGCCATGAACACTGAAGCTTTCTTT
TRBJ1-1	.	TRBV5-6	.	CASSVYSGFNTEAFF	TGTGCCAGCAGTGTCTATTCAGGGTTTAACACTGAAGCTTTCTTT
TRBJ2-7	.	TRBV9	.	CASSVRSGSYEQYF	TGTGCCAGCAGCGTAAGGTCCGGGTCCTACGAGCAGTACTTC
TRBJ1-1	.	TRBV28	.	CASTSGVNPEAFF	TGTGCCAGCACCTCAGGGGTGAACCCTGAAGCTTTCTTT
TRBJ2-1	.	TRBV7-6	once	CASSLAQGMDEQFF	TGTGCCAGCAGCTTAGCGCAGGGGATGGATGAGCAGTTCTTC
TRBJ1-4	.	TRBV6-6	few	CASSTVDRLFF	TGTGCCAGCAGCACCGTGGACAGACTGTTTTTT
TRBJ1-2	TRBD1	TRBV10-3	.	CAISESGQSGYTF	TGTGCCATCAGTGAGTCGGGACAGAGCGGCTACACCTTC
TRBJ2-1	TRBD1	TRBV28	once	CASSFVRGGQGNYNEQFF	TGTGCCAGCAGTTTTGTGAGGGGGGGACAGGGAAACTACAATGAGCAGTTCTTC
TRBJ1-1	.	TRBV5-1	.	CASSLSIQANTEAFF	TGCGCCAGCAGCTTGTCGATACAGGCGAACACTGAAGCTTTCTTT
TRBJ2-7	.	TRBV19	.	CASSTGLLSVLSYEQYF	TGTGCCAGTAGTACAGGACTTTTGTCAGTACTCTCCTACGAGCAGTACTTC
TRBJ2-3	TRBD2	TRBV4-3	.	CASSQSHTGLAGGGTQYF	TGCGCCAGCAGCCAGTCCCACACCGGACTAGCGGGAGGCGGGACGCAGTATTTT
TRBJ1-1	.	TRBV28	.	CASRNTGLVWGTEAFF	TGTGCCAGCAGGAACACAGGGTTGGTTTGGGGCACTGAAGCTTTCTTT
TRBJ2-7	TRBD1	TRBV2	.	CASSGPRDRGIREQYF	TGTGCCAGCAGTGGGCCGCGGGACAGGGGGATAAGGGAGCAGTACTTC
TRBJ1-3	.	TRBV6-1	once	CASSERRLNGNTIYF	TGTGCCAGCAGTGAACGGAGGCTGAACGGAAACACCATATATTTT